This T cell receptor (beta chain) was recovered during a study of T cell repertoires in cytomegalovirus infection. Looking at the study overall: Public signatures in TCR beta pointed to CMV infection and matching HLA type.

Comment on this clonotype: No antigen is known for it.

The germline V and J ends were trimmed by 4 bases and 5 bases, with 15 bases remaining between them. Germline V gene data show CDR1 as SGHRS and CDR2 as YFSETQ. The CDR3 is 14 amino acids. TCRdb processed the reads anew with MiXCR; each CDR3 protein has one entry. The table includes 150,000 to 200,000 distinct CDR3 sequences, 13% to 15% detected once. General observations from the study: Ex vivo responses were dominated by HLA-C-restricted CMV-specific TCR beta clonotypes. Summed frequency of public TCR beta families distinguished CMV carriers with the relevant HLA.

The sequencing input was PBMCs. The chain employs TRBV5-1 and TRBJ2-5; D may be TRBD1 (7 bases). This TCR was sampled from a human donor in good health (CMV status not recorded). Some clones in this sample may be carry-over from other donors' samples. CDR3 in amino acids: CASSPRDSKETQYF. CDR3 DNA: TGCGCCAGCAGCCCGCGGGACAGCAAGGAGACCCAGTACTTC.